These 26 T cell receptor beta chains were sequenced from one sample in a study of cytomegalovirus exposure and HLA in healthy donors. Both 60 Vbeta primers and 13 Jbeta primers went into the PCR. Assay used: immunoSEQ multiplex PCR; TCRdb lists only in-frame clones, some missing. Altogether some 110,000 clones are present, over 65% being singletons, with the ten largest covering approximately 0.9%. The sequenced material came from PBMCs. All receptors come from a woman aged 25 to 39 in good health and CMV-seronegative.

The chain employs TRBV30 and TRBJ1-2; 8 bases line up with TRBD1. The CDR3 is 14 residues long. With 7 bases clipped from V and 4 bases from J, the junction kept 11 bases outside the gene matches. Germline-derived CDR1 and CDR2 are GTSNPN and SVGIG (reference sequence). The CDR3 DNA sequence: TGTGCCTCCCCACAGGGGGGCGCGAGCTATGGCTACACCTTC. It specifies CASPQGGASYGYTF. The variable domain in full, with the rest retrieved from reference TRBV30 and TRBJ1-2, is SQTIHQWPATLVQPVGSPLSLECTVEGTSNPNLYWYRQAAGRGLQLLFYSVGIGQISSEVPQNLSASRPQDRQFILSSKKLLLSDSGFYLCASPQGGASYGYTFGSGTRLTVV.

The sample holds one count of this clone. The gene calls are TRBV30 and TRBJ1-3; no definite D call. Germline CDR1 reads GTSNPN; CDR2 reads SVGIG (reference sequence). The CDR3 covers 14 residues. The V gene lost 5 bases and the J gene lost 1 base, with 12 bases spanning the gap. CDR3: CAWLGSLSGNTIYF. The CDR3 DNA follows: TGTGCCTGGTTGGGGAGCCTGTCTGGAAACACCATATATTTT.

This sequence joins TRBV30 and TRBJ1-6; 7 bases are shared with TRBD1. After removal of 2 bases from V and 0 bases from J, the junction contained 10 bases not matched to a gene. The germline V gene has CDR1 GTSNPN and CDR2 SVGIG (reference sequence). CDR3 length equals 18 residues. The CDR3 spells CAWSPRDSWSSYNSPLHF. CDR3 bases: TGTGCCTGGAGTCCCCGGGACAGTTGGAGCTCCTATAATTCACCCCTCCACTTT.

This rearrangement joins TRBV19 to TRBJ1-1; D possibly corresponds to TRBD1 (6 bases). V was cut by 9 bases and J by 0 bases, with 8 bases left in between. The CDR3 extends over 12 amino acids. The germline CDR1 and CDR2 sequences are LNHDA and SQIVND (reference sequence). CDR3 amino acids: CASGTLNTEAFF. CDR3 coding DNA: TGTGCCAGCGGGACACTGAACACTGAAGCTTTCTTT.

The V call is TRBV30, the J call TRBJ2-2, with 8 bases matching TRBD1. The length of the CDR3 is 14 residues. V was pared by 7 bases and J by 0 bases, with 4 bases of the junction left unmatched. Germline loops: CDR1 GTSNPN, CDR2 SVGIG (reference sequence). The CDR3 region has the DNA TGTGCCTCTAGGACAGGGACGAACACCGGGGAGCTGTTTTTT. Translated, it gives CASRTGTNTGELFF. The full variable domain, its missing parts supplied by reference TRBV30 and TRBJ2-2, is SQTIHQWPATLVQPVGSPLSLECTVEGTSNPNLYWYRQAAGRGLQLLFYSVGIGQISSEVPQNLSASRPQDRQFILSSKKLLLSDSGFYLCASRTGTNTGELFFGEGSRLTVL.

This clone occurred a few times. The chain uses TRBV11-3 and TRBJ1-2; a possible D gene is TRBD1 (5 bases). CDR3 size: 15 residues. The V end lost 4 bases, the J end lost 6 bases, and 18 bases lay between the germline ends. From germline, CDR1 is SGHNT and CDR2 YENEEA. This chain's CDR3 is CASSSGQTLVDGYTF. In DNA form, the CDR3 reads TGTGCCAGCAGCTCAGGACAAACGCTCGTTGATGGCTACACCTTC.

This rearrangement joins TRBV30 to TRBJ1-6; D gene uncertain. V was pared by 0 bases and J by 8 bases, with 14 bases between. Germline lookup yields CDR1 GTSNPN and CDR2 SVGIG (reference sequence). The CDR3 spans 15 residues. The CDR3 sequence: CAWSVRGGLDSPLHF. Here the CDR3 DNA reads TGTGCCTGGAGTGTACGAGGAGGGTTGGATTCACCCCTCCACTTT.

V usage is TRBV9 and J usage is TRBJ1-2; a possible D gene is TRBD1 (6 bases). CDR1 and CDR2 (germline): SGDLS, YYNGEE. The CDR3 covers 16 residues. V lost 3 bases, J lost 6 bases, and 21 bases lay in between. The CDR3 region is CASSGPDSINTDGYTF. CDR3 sequence (DNA): TGTGCCAGCAGCGGCCCGGACAGTATTAATACAGATGGCTACACCTTC. The whole variable domain, filled in from reference TRBV9 and TRBJ1-2, reads DSGVTQTPKHLITATGQRVTLRCSPRSGDLSVYWYQQSLDQGLQFLIQYYNGEERAKGNILERFSAQQFPDLHSELNLSSLELGDSALYFCASSGPDSINTDGYTFGSGTRLTVV.

CDR3 DNA sequence: TGTGCCAGCAGCTCTACCTACGAGCAGTACTTC. Its translation: CASSSTYEQYF. The chain links TRBV11-2 to TRBJ2-7; D gene uncertain. In germline, CDR1 is SGHAT, CDR2 FQNNGV. The CDR3 consists of 11 residues. V lost 4 bases and J 2 bases, leaving 3 bases between the germline ends.

The chain links TRBV2 to TRBJ2-2, with a possible D match to TRBD2 (6 bases). The length of the CDR3 is 11 residues. Germline V CDR1 and CDR2: SNHLY, FYNNEI. The V gene lost 6 bases and the J gene lost 7 bases, with 6 bases spanning the gap. The CDR3 spells CASREGGELFF. The CDR3 DNA reads TGTGCCAGCAGGGAGGGCGGGGAGCTGTTTTTT. Combining the CDR3 with reference TRBV2 and TRBJ2-2 gives the whole variable domain EPEVTQTPSHQVTQMGQEVILRCVPISNHLYFYWYRQILGQKVEFLVSFYNNEISEKSEIFDDQFSVERPDGSNFTLKIRSTKLEDSAMYFCASREGGELFFGEGSRLTVL.

This clone was seen a handful of times. The V and J genes are TRBV6-5 and TRBJ2-7, with 7 bases that match TRBD1. CDR1 is MNHEY, CDR2 SVGAGI, per germline. Trimming at V came to 6 bases and at J to 7 bases, leaving 9 bases not matched to a gene. The CDR3 runs to 13 residues. CDR3 sequence (DNA): TGTGCCAGCAGGCCTCAAGGGACAGTTGAGCAGTACTTC. Amino acids: CASRPQGTVEQYF.

Note on this clone: The same CDR3 is also encoded by other DNA sequences in this sample. V usage is TRBV7-9 and J usage is TRBJ1-1; TRBD1 might be the D (5 bases). CDR3 length equals 13 residues. Looked up from germline, CDR1 is SEHNR and CDR2 is FQNEAQ (reference sequence). Trimming removed 2 bases at V and 4 bases at J, with 8 bases between. This CDR3 is CASSLTGGTEAFF. The DNA for the CDR3 is TGTGCCAGCAGCTTAACCGGGGGCACTGAAGCTTTCTTT.

The chain joins TRBV9 to TRBJ2-7; 8 nucleotides align to TRBD2. The germline gives CDR1 SGDLS, CDR2 YYNGEE. Unmatched junction bases numbered 5, after V lost 0 bases and J lost 3 bases. The CDR3 runs to 15 residues. CDR3 residues: CASSVAASGFYEQYF. CDR3 bases: TGTGCCAGCAGCGTAGCGGCTAGCGGGTTCTACGAGCAGTACTTC.

The chain uses TRBV7-8 and TRBJ2-7; no firm D call. CDR3 size: 13 residues. The V gene's germline CDR1 is SGHVS and CDR2 FQNEAQ. V gave up 7 bases and J gave up 7 bases, with 17 bases separating them. CDR3 in amino acids: CASNPSTLGEQYF. The CDR3 bases are TGTGCCAGCAACCCCTCCACGCTAGGTGAGCAGTACTTC.

The chain employs TRBV6-5 and TRBJ2-2, with 7 bases lining up with TRBD2. V gave up 2 bases and J gave up 0 bases; unmatched junction bases: 3. The germline V gene has CDR1 MNHEY and CDR2 SVGAGI. The CDR3 is made up of 16 amino acids. The chain's CDR3 is CASSYQAGTNTGELFF. The CDR3, as DNA: TGTGCCAGCAGTTACCAAGCGGGGACGAACACCGGGGAGCTGTTTTTT.

J is TRBJ1-2 and V is TRBV6-6; 7 positions agree with TRBD1. The CDR3 loop spans 15 amino acids. From germline, CDR1 is MNHNY and CDR2 SVGAGI (reference sequence). Unmatched junction bases numbered 5, after V lost 3 bases and J lost 1 base. As DNA, the CDR3 is TGTGCCAGCAGTTATACAGGGGATTATAACTATGGCTACACCTTC. Its translation: CASSYTGDYNYGYTF.

The chain links TRBV6-6 to TRBJ1-1; TRBD1 might be the D (6 bases). The CDR3 sequence is 14 residues long. Germline lookup yields CDR1 MNHNY and CDR2 SVGAGI (reference sequence). Between the trimmed V and J ends, which lost 5 bases and 2 bases, there was a span of 12 bases. The CDR3 DNA sequence: TGTGCCAGCAGTGCCGGGACAACCAACACTGAAGCTTTCTTT. This sequence encodes CASSAGTTNTEAFF.

This sequence joins TRBV19 and TRBJ1-1, with 8 nucleotides matching TRBD1. The CDR3 length is 15 residues. The junction had 6 bases not matched to a gene; V was cut back by 6 bases and J by 0 bases. CDR1 LNHDA and CDR2 SQIVND come from the germline V gene (reference sequence). CDR3 in amino acids: CASRTGQGMNTEAFF. Written as DNA, the CDR3 is TGTGCCAGTAGGACCGGACAGGGAATGAACACTGAAGCTTTCTTT.

The chain is built from TRBV7-9 and TRBJ2-1; 10 positions match TRBD2. The CDR3 contains 15 residues. Germline CDR1 and CDR2: SEHNR and FQNEAQ (reference sequence). The V segment lost 2 bases and the J segment 6 bases; nucleotides outside the gene matches: 4. DNA for the CDR3: TGTGCCAGCAGCTTAACCAGCGGGAGGGGCAATGAGCAGTTCTTC. Amino acids: CASSLTSGRGNEQFF.

This clone was observed once. The genes are TRBV30 and TRBJ1-1, with a weak D call TRBD1 (6 bases). The CDR3 length is 12 residues. Trimming pared 1 base from V and 11 bases from J, leaving 14 bases between. Germline values: CDR1 GTSNPN, CDR2 SVGIG (reference sequence). CDR3 protein: CAWSDIGRGAFF. CDR3 DNA: TGTGCCTGGAGTGATATAGGGAGGGGGGCTTTCTTT.

This clone was detected a few times. The chain recombines TRBV6-1 with TRBJ2-5, with D unresolved. The CDR3 totals 13 residues. Germline lookup yields CDR1 MNHNS and CDR2 SASEGT. The ends were cut back, 9 bases at V and 4 bases at J, with 15 bases in the middle. The CDR3 sequence is CASRLPLVETQYF. As DNA, the CDR3 is TGTGCCAGTCGGTTACCCCTCGTAGAGACCCAGTACTTC.

The rearrangement links TRBV15 to TRBJ2-7, with 8 bases matching TRBD1. This CDR3 has 15 amino acids. Germline CDR1 and CDR2: LNHNV and YYDKDF (reference sequence). With V trimmed by 1 base and J by 7 bases, 9 bases remained unmatched. The CDR3 is CATSRAGTGGREQYF. Written as DNA, the CDR3 is TGTGCCACCAGCAGAGCCGGGACAGGAGGCCGGGAGCAGTACTTC.

The genes are TRBV6-5 and TRBJ1-4; D is unclear. The CDR3 runs to 15 residues. V was cut by 0 bases and J by 3 bases, with 8 bases left in between. The germline gives CDR1 MNHEY, CDR2 SVGAGI. CDR3 nucleotide sequence: TGTGCCAGCAGTTACTCGTGGGCCGCTAATGAAAAACTGTTTTTT. Translated, it gives CASSYSWAANEKLFF.

The chain is built from TRBV7-8 and TRBJ1-1; 7 positions match TRBD1. Germline CDR1 SGHVS, CDR2 FQNEAQ. Unmatched junction bases numbered 11, after V lost 5 bases and J lost 5 bases. The CDR3 is 15 amino acids. CDR3 sequence (DNA): TGTGCCAGCAGCAGAAGGGGGCCCTCGGGGACTGAAGCTTTCTTT. Its translation: CASSRRGPSGTEAFF.

A few counts support this clone. The gene calls are TRBV2 and TRBJ1-4; 8 bases are a match to TRBD1. After removal of 4 bases from V and 5 bases from J, the junction contained 3 bases not matched to a gene. CDR3 length equals 14 residues. Germline V lookup: CDR1 SNHLY, CDR2 FYNNEI. CDR3 DNA: TGTGCCAGCAGTGCCGGACAGGGAAATGAAAAACTGTTTTTT. Translation: CASSAGQGNEKLFF.

The chain uses TRBV9 and TRBJ2-3; D is unclear. Germline values: CDR1 SGDLS, CDR2 YYNGEE. V was shortened by 0 bases and J by 6 bases, with 8 bases between the two germline ends. This CDR3 contains 13 residues. The CDR3 sequence is CASSVGSGDTQYF. In DNA, the CDR3 is TGTGCCAGCAGCGTAGGGAGTGGGGATACGCAGTATTTT. Full variable domain (remainder filled in from reference TRBV9 and TRBJ2-3): DSGVTQTPKHLITATGQRVTLRCSPRSGDLSVYWYQQSLDQGLQFLIQYYNGEERAKGNILERFSAQQFPDLHSELNLSSLELGDSALYFCASSVGSGDTQYFGPGTRLTVL.